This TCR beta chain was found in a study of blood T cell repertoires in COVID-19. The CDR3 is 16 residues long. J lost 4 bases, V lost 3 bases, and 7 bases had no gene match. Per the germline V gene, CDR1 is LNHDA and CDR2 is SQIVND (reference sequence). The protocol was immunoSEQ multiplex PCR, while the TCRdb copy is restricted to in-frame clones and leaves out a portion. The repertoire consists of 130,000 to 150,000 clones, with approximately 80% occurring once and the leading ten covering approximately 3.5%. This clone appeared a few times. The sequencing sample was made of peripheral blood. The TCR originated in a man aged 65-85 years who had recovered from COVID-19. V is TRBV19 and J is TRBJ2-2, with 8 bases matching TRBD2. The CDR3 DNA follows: TGTGCCAGTAGTATGATACGGGAGGGCCGCACCGGGGAGCTGTTTTTT. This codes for CASSMIREGRTGELFF.